These T cell receptor beta chains were read from a single sample in a study of T cells in Graves' hyperthyroidism and ophthalmopathy. Each CDR3 protein is one row after TCRdb ran MiXCR on the multiplex PCR reads. The table records more than 550,000 distinct CDR3 sequences, around 20% of them present only once. What was sequenced was blood. These receptors all stem from a woman aged 45-59 years with Graves' hyperthyroidism that later progressed to Graves' ophthalmopathy. Each CDR3 is given with its conserved first and last residue. The D gene is left open where the match is weak. Size is omitted from some rows. Given values are once, few, many or a class for expanded clones.

D: TRBD1; J: TRBJ2-7; size: NA; V: TRBV20-1; CDR3: CSATTGTGAYEQYF; DNA: TGCAGTGCTACGACCGGGACAGGGGCCTACGAGCAGTACTTC
D: NA; J: TRBJ2-5; size: NA; V: TRBV20-1; CDR3: CSASRAGGETQYF; DNA: TGCAGTGCTAGTCGGGCCGGGGGTGAGACCCAGTACTTC
D: NA; J: TRBJ2-5; size: NA; V: TRBV7-7; CDR3: CASSHGRDQETQYF; DNA: TGTGCTAGCAGCCACGGGCGGGACCAAGAGACCCAGTACTTC
D: TRBD1; J: TRBJ1-1; size: many; V: TRBV5-1; CDR3: CASSWGQGAAMNTEAFF; DNA: TGCGCCAGCAGCTGGGGACAGGGGGCAGCCATGAACACTGAAGCTTTCTTT
D: TRBD2; J: TRBJ2-3; size: NA; V: TRBV20-1; CDR3: CSARLAGSVDTQYF; DNA: TGCAGTGCTCGACTAGCGGGATCGGTGGATACGCAGTATTTT
D: NA; J: TRBJ2-3; size: NA; V: TRBV9; CDR3: CASTAGATSTDTQYF; DNA: TGTGCCAGCACAGCAGGGGCGACTAGCACAGATACGCAGTATTTT
D: NA; J: TRBJ1-1; size: once; V: TRBV11-2; CDR3: CASSFPGAVNTEAFF; DNA: TGTGCCAGCAGCTTCCCGGGGGCAGTGAACACTGAAGCTTTCTTT
D: TRBD1; J: TRBJ1-2; size: many; V: TRBV6-1; CDR3: CASSYQDRGYGYTF; DNA: TGTGCCAGCAGTTACCAAGACAGGGGCTATGGCTACACCTTC
D: NA; J: TRBJ1-6; size: many; V: TRBV12-3/TRBV12-4; CDR3: CASSLRNLDNSPLHF; DNA: TGTGCCAGCAGTTTGAGGAACCTAGATAATTCACCCCTCCACTTT
D: TRBD2; J: TRBJ2-3; size: few; V: TRBV7-2; CDR3: CASSPGTSPHTQYF; DNA: TGTGCCAGCAGCCCAGGGACTAGCCCCCATACGCAGTATTTT
D: NA; J: TRBJ2-7; size: NA; V: TRBV12-3/TRBV12-4; CDR3: CASSFEYPPLEQYF; DNA: TGTGCCAGCAGTTTCGAATATCCCCCTCTCGAGCAGTACTTC
D: TRBD1; J: TRBJ1-5; size: many; V: TRBV15; CDR3: CATSGLGTAGNQPQHF; DNA: TGTGCCACCAGCGGGCTCGGGACAGCGGGCAATCAGCCCCAGCATTTT
D: TRBD1; J: TRBJ1-2; size: NA; V: TRBV6-1; CDR3: CASSEGPTGVYGYTF; DNA: TGTGCCAGCAGTGAGGGCCCGACAGGGGTGTATGGCTACACCTTC
D: NA; J: TRBJ2-7; size: many; V: TRBV29-1; CDR3: CSVGGSYEQYF; DNA: TGCAGCGTTGGGGGGTCCTACGAGCAGTACTTC
D: TRBD1; J: TRBJ1-2; size: few; V: TRBV6-4; CDR3: CASSHETGGDGYTF; DNA: TGTGCCAGCAGTCATGAGACAGGGGGCGACGGCTACACCTTC
D: TRBD2; J: TRBJ2-1; size: NA; V: TRBV5-1; CDR3: CASRPLAGGVHNEQFF; DNA: TGCGCCAGCAGGCCGCTAGCGGGGGGGGTCCACAATGAGCAGTTCTTC
D: NA; J: TRBJ1-2; size: few; V: TRBV20-1; CDR3: CSTSRAGDNYGYTF; DNA: TGCAGTACCTCACGGGCAGGTGATAACTATGGCTACACCTTC
D: TRBD2; J: TRBJ2-1; size: NA; V: TRBV3-1; CDR3: CASSHLGGLGNEQFF; DNA: TGTGCCAGCAGCCATCTGGGAGGGCTGGGCAATGAGCAGTTCTTC
D: NA; J: TRBJ1-2; size: NA; V: TRBV20-1; CDR3: CSASRGGAGYGYTF; DNA: TGCAGTGCTTCGAGGGGGGGCGCTGGCTATGGCTACACCTTC
D: TRBD1; J: TRBJ2-2; size: many; V: TRBV11-2; CDR3: CASSLVGPGTGGLSGELFF; DNA: TGTGCCAGCAGCTTAGTAGGTCCTGGAACAGGGGGCCTATCCGGGGAGCTGTTTTTT
D: TRBD1; J: TRBJ2-5; size: few; V: TRBV29-1; CDR3: CSVDQGDQETQYF; DNA: TGCAGCGTTGATCAGGGGGACCAAGAGACCCAGTACTTC
D: NA; J: TRBJ2-7; size: few; V: TRBV20-1; CDR3: CSAILGGGSFYEQYF; DNA: TGCAGTGCAATTCTCGGCGGGGGCTCTTTCTACGAGCAGTACTTC
D: TRBD1; J: TRBJ1-2; size: NA; V: TRBV27; CDR3: CASSLLGTERGYTF; DNA: TGTGCCAGCAGTTTATTGGGGACAGAGAGGGGCTACACCTTC
D: TRBD1; J: TRBJ2-3; size: many; V: TRBV5-1; CDR3: CASSFPGQGSTDTQYF; DNA: TGCGCCAGCTCTTTCCCGGGACAGGGGTCAACAGATACGCAGTATTTT
D: NA; J: TRBJ1-1; size: NA; V: TRBV10-3; CDR3: CATGGVRMNTEAFF; DNA: TGTGCCACTGGAGGGGTTCGGATGAACACTGAAGCTTTCTTT
D: NA; J: TRBJ2-7; size: many; V: TRBV11-2; CDR3: CASSLADYEQYF; DNA: TGTGCCAGCAGCTTGGCTGACTACGAGCAGTACTTC
D: TRBD1; J: TRBJ2-5; size: NA; V: TRBV18; CDR3: CASSPRGTGGWEETQYF; DNA: TGTGCCAGCTCACCTAGAGGGACAGGGGGCTGGGAAGAGACCCAGTACTTC
D: NA; J: TRBJ1-1; size: many; V: TRBV27; CDR3: CASSELDARMNTEAFF; DNA: TGTGCCAGCAGTGAGCTGGACGCGCGAATGAACACTGAAGCTTTCTTT
D: NA; J: TRBJ2-1; size: few; V: TRBV5-1; CDR3: CASSFSRRQRRNNEQFF; DNA: TGCGCCAGCAGCTTCTCAAGGCGCCAACGCCGAAACAATGAGCAGTTCTTC
D: TRBD1; J: TRBJ1-1; size: few; V: TRBV7-9; CDR3: CASSPLGQGEVTEAFF; DNA: TGTGCCAGCAGCCCGTTGGGACAGGGGGAGGTCACTGAAGCTTTCTTT
D: NA; J: TRBJ2-5; size: few; V: TRBV13; CDR3: CASSDLRGVEETQYF; DNA: TGTGCCAGCAGCGATCTTAGGGGGGTAGAAGAGACCCAGTACTTC
D: NA; J: TRBJ1-1; size: NA; V: TRBV9; CDR3: CASSVAPAGNTEAFF; DNA: TGTGCCAGCAGCGTAGCCCCGGCCGGGAACACTGAAGCTTTCTTT
D: NA; J: TRBJ1-1; size: many; V: TRBV20-1; CDR3: CSARFAGEGTEAFF; DNA: TGCAGTGCTAGATTTGCAGGGGAGGGGACTGAAGCTTTCTTT
D: TRBD1; J: TRBJ2-1; size: many; V: TRBV11-3; CDR3: CAWDPGTGYNEQFF; DNA: TGTGCCTGGGACCCCGGGACAGGCTACAATGAGCAGTTCTTC
D: NA; J: TRBJ1-2; size: few; V: TRBV20-1; CDR3: CSARDDGAYGYTF; DNA: TGCAGTGCTAGAGATGACGGGGCCTATGGCTACACCTTC
D: TRBD1; J: TRBJ1-2; size: NA; V: TRBV9; CDR3: CASSRQDREENGYTF; DNA: TGTGCCAGCAGCAGACAGGACAGGGAGGAGAATGGCTACACCTTC
D: NA; J: TRBJ2-2; size: many; V: TRBV2; CDR3: CASHGGELFF; DNA: TGCGCCAGCCATGGCGGGGAGCTGTTTTTT
D: NA; J: TRBJ2-5; size: many; V: TRBV5-1; CDR3: CASRIPGDQETQYF; DNA: TGCGCCAGCAGAATACCGGGGGACCAAGAGACCCAGTACTTC
D: NA; J: TRBJ1-4; size: few; V: TRBV12-3/TRBV12-4; CDR3: CASSPLVPNEKLFF; DNA: TGTGCCAGCAGCCCCCTGGTACCTAATGAAAAACTGTTTTTT
D: TRBD2; J: TRBJ2-3; size: many; V: TRBV20-1; CDR3: CSASGGVFTDTQYF; DNA: TGCAGTGCTAGCGGGGGGGTATTCACAGATACGCAGTATTTT
D: TRBD2; J: TRBJ2-1; size: NA; V: TRBV20-1; CDR3: CSATRNAGGRNEQFF; DNA: TGCAGTGCTACCCGAAACGCGGGGGGGAGGAATGAGCAGTTCTTC
D: TRBD2; J: TRBJ2-7; size: many; V: TRBV3-1; CDR3: CASTKTPGGDYEQYF; DNA: TGTGCCAGCACCAAGACTCCCGGGGGGGACTACGAGCAGTACTTC
D: NA; J: TRBJ2-2; size: many; V: TRBV2; CDR3: CASSLQNTGELFF; DNA: TGTGCCAGCAGTCTTCAGAACACCGGGGAGCTGTTTTTT
D: NA; J: TRBJ2-2; size: many; V: TRBV10-3; CDR3: CASQTGNTGELFF; DNA: TGTGCCAGCCAGACAGGGAACACCGGGGAGCTGTTTTTT
D: NA; J: TRBJ1-5; size: NA; V: TRBV2; CDR3: CASSEDRSGNQPQHF; DNA: TGTGCCAGCAGTGAAGACAGGTCTGGCAATCAGCCCCAGCATTTT
D: NA; J: TRBJ2-5; size: few; V: TRBV9; CDR3: CASSPSPGWGETQYF; DNA: TGTGCCAGCAGCCCTTCTCCGGGGTGGGGTGAGACCCAGTACTTC
D: TRBD1; J: TRBJ1-1; size: few; V: TRBV9; CDR3: CASSAGQGKGPEAFF; DNA: TGTGCCAGCAGCGCCGGACAGGGCAAGGGCCCTGAAGCTTTCTTT
D: TRBD2; J: TRBJ2-1; size: few; V: TRBV20-1; CDR3: CSARGASGGPYNEQFF; DNA: TGCAGTGCTAGAGGGGCTAGCGGGGGGCCGTACAATGAGCAGTTCTTC
D: NA; J: TRBJ1-1; size: many; V: TRBV2; CDR3: CASRAVGTEAFF; DNA: TGTGCCAGCAGGGCTGTAGGTACTGAAGCTTTCTTT
D: NA; J: TRBJ1-1; size: many; V: TRBV30; CDR3: CAWSRGQTNTEAFF; DNA: TGTGCCTGGAGTAGAGGCCAGACGAACACTGAAGCTTTCTTT
D: NA; J: TRBJ1-5; size: NA; V: TRBV30; CDR3: CAWSWTASNQPQHF; DNA: TGTGCCTGGAGTTGGACAGCTAGCAATCAGCCCCAGCATTTT
D: TRBD1; J: TRBJ1-5; size: NA; V: TRBV19; CDR3: CASSSRTGGISGNQPQHF; DNA: TGTGCCAGTAGTAGCCGGACAGGGGGCATTAGCGGCAATCAGCCCCAGCATTTT